Each of the 10 T cell receptor beta chains below was sequenced from the same sample in a study of blood T cell repertoires in COVID-19. TCRdb's copy holds only in-frame clones and misses some; the assay was immunoSEQ multiplex PCR. The profile covers over 300,000 clones, with roughly 90% appearing a single time and roughly 6.8% taken by the ten largest. Sequenced: peripheral blood. The receptor source for this set is a man between 18 and 29 years old with active or convalescent COVID-19.

V and J are TRBV19 and TRBJ2-7; 7 bases are a match to TRBD1. The J segment lost 1 base and the V segment lost 5 bases, leaving 2 bases of the junction unmatched. CDR3 length equals 13 residues. Germline values: CDR1 LNHDA, CDR2 SQIVND (reference sequence). The CDR3 here is CASSPGQSYEQYF. In DNA form, the CDR3 reads TGTGCCAGTAGTCCGGGACAGTCCTACGAGCAGTACTTC. The variable domain in full, with the rest retrieved from reference TRBV19 and TRBJ2-7, is DGGITQSPKYLFRKEGQNVTLSCEQNLNHDAMYWYRQDPGQGLRLIYYSQIVNDFQKGDIAEGYSVSREKKESFPLTVTSAQKNPTAFYLCASSPGQSYEQYFGPGTRLTVT.

The rearrangement links TRBV24-1 to TRBJ2-7, with 8 positions matching TRBD2. Trimming removed 4 bases from V and 5 bases from J; junction bases left unmatched: 9. Per the germline V gene, CDR1 is KGHDR and CDR2 is SFDVKD. The length of the CDR3 is 15 residues. The chain's CDR3 is CATSDPSGSTHEQYF. In DNA form, the CDR3 reads TGTGCCACCAGTGACCCAAGCGGGAGTACGCACGAGCAGTACTTC.

This clone was detected only once. The chain carries TRBV6-2 or TRBV6-3 and TRBJ2-2, with 7 bases matching TRBD2. Trimming at V came to 4 bases and at J to 1 base, leaving 0 bases not matched to a gene. The V gene's germline CDR1 is MNHEY and CDR2 SVGEGT. CDR3 length: 14 residues. CDR3 nucleotides: TGTGCCAGCAGTTGGGGGGGGAACACCGGGGAGCTGTTTTTT. Translating gives CASSWGGNTGELFF.

The V gene is TRBV5-6, the J gene TRBJ2-7, with 12 bases identical to TRBD2. The V and J ends lost 6 bases and 6 bases, in that order; junction bases with no gene match: 10. In germline, CDR1 is SGHDT, CDR2 YYEEEE. The CDR3 runs 15 residues. CDR3 protein: CASTRGLAGRGEQYF. DNA for the CDR3: TGTGCCAGCACTCGAGGACTAGCGGGAAGGGGCGAGCAGTACTTC.

About this clone itself: Other DNA sequences in this specimen translate into the identical CDR3. The chain couples TRBV9 to TRBJ1-2; tentative D call: TRBD1 (6 bases). Germline V gives CDR1 SGDLS, CDR2 YYNGEE. This CDR3 comprises 14 residues. Trimming left V 0 bases short and J 3 bases short, with 9 bases between. The CDR3: CASSVGGGDYGYTF. CDR3 coding DNA: TGTGCCAGCAGCGTAGGAGGGGGAGACTATGGCTACACCTTC.

This chain links TRBV7-2 with TRBJ1-5, with D possibly TRBD1 on 5 matching bases. This CDR3 has 17 residues. Trimming removed 5 bases at V and 2 bases at J, with 19 bases between. Per germline, CDR1 SGHTA and CDR2 FQGNSA. The CDR3 region is CASSRDGQLVGNQPQHF. The CDR3, as DNA: TGTGCCAGCAGCCGCGACGGACAATTGGTTGGCAATCAGCCCCAGCATTTT.

The J gene is TRBJ1-1, the V gene TRBV19, with TRBD1 matching over 9 bases. The CDR3 contains 15 residues. Trimming removed 4 bases from V and 0 bases from J; junction bases left unmatched: 3. Germline V gene sequence: CDR1 LNHDA, CDR2 SQIVND (reference sequence). CDR3 coding DNA: TGTGCCAGTAGTACCGGACAGGGGCTGAACACTGAAGCTTTCTTT. Amino acid sequence: CASSTGQGLNTEAFF.

This chain connects TRBV28 to TRBJ2-1; 9 bases match TRBD2. J gave up 5 bases and V 4 bases, and 9 bases lay outside the gene matches. Germline CDR1 MDHEN, CDR2 SYDVKM. The CDR3 spans 16 residues. As DNA, the CDR3 is TGTGCCAGCAGTTCCCGAGCGGTAGCGGGGGACAATGAGCAGTTCTTC. Translating gives CASSSRAVAGDNEQFF.

This chain uses TRBV18 with TRBJ2-7; 11 nucleotides agree with TRBD1. V lost 6 bases to trimming and J lost 0 bases; unmatched junction nucleotides: 4. Germline V gene lookup returns CDR1 KGHSH and CDR2 LQKENI. The CDR3 contains 15 residues. The CDR3 DNA sequence: TGTGCCAGCTCGACCGGGACAGGGGGCTCCTACGAGCAGTACTTC. Translated: CASSTGTGGSYEQYF.

The genes are TRBV13 and TRBJ2-5; D is unclear. Germline V lookup: CDR1 PRHDT, CDR2 FYEKMQ (reference sequence). There are 13 residues in the CDR3. Trimming removed 1 base at V and 5 bases at J, with 8 bases between. The DNA of the CDR3 is TGTGCCAGCAGCTTAGTTGGTCGGGAGACCCAGTACTTC. Protein product: CASSLVGRETQYF.